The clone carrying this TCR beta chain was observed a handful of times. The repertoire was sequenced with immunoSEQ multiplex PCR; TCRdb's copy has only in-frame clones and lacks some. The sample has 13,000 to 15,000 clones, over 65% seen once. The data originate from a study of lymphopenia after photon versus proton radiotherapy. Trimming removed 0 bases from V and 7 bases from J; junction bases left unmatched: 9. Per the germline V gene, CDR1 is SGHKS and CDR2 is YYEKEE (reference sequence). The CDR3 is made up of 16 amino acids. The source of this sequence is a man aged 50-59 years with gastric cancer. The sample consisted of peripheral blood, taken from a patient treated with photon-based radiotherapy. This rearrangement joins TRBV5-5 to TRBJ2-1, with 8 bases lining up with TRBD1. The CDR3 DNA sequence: TGTGCCAGCAGCTTGGCCAGGGGGCTTGGTGGAAATGAGCAGTTCTTC. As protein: CASSLARGLGGNEQFF.